This entry describes one TCR beta chain. V dropped 7 bases and J dropped 4; count of bases not matched to a gene: 1. Looked up from germline, CDR1 is GTSNPN and CDR2 is SVGIG (reference sequence). The length of the CDR3 is 12 residues. The sample is drawn from a study of T cell repertoires in MIS-A myocarditis. This table comes from immunoSEQ multiplex PCR, and its TCRdb copy is limited to in-frame clones, with some not included. The table shows more than 14,000 clones, with 70% to 85% occurring only once. This sequence joins TRBV30 and TRBJ1-6, with 7 positions matching TRBD1. The TCR originated in a man younger than 35 with fulminant myocarditis from multisystem inflammatory syndrome in adults (MIS-A) after COVID-19. Sample: left ventricle heart tissue obtained at autopsy. The CDR3 DNA reads TGTGCCTCGACAGGGTATAATTCACCCCTCCACTTT. This codes for CASTGYNSPLHF.